This T cell receptor beta chain is drawn from a study of blood T cell repertoires in COVID-19. Whole-study context: From T cells, B-cell-depleted T cells, or PBMCs came the material, which was cDNA or gDNA.

Enrollees, roughly 18 to 89 years old, lived in 24 US areas. Which cohort a participant joined came from the clinical history participants gave. This clone was detected only once. The CDR3 is 14 residues long. Germline-derived CDR1 and CDR2 are LGHNA and YNFKEQ. Trimming shortened V by 1 base and J by 0 bases, and 7 bases separated the two germline ends. Assay: immunoSEQ multiplex PCR; the TCRdb copy retains only in-frame clones and omits some. This sample carries about 300,000 clones, around nine tenths of them seen once, and the ten largest clones take 2.5% to 3.5%. The sequenced sample consisted of PBMCs or T cells enriched from blood (not recorded which). The source is a woman between 45 and 65 years old who had been exposed to COVID-19. The chain recombines TRBV4-2 with TRBJ2-7; the D is unclear. CDR3: CASSQGPSSYEQYF. The CDR3, as DNA: TGTGCCAGCAGCCAAGGTCCCAGCTCCTACGAGCAGTACTTC.